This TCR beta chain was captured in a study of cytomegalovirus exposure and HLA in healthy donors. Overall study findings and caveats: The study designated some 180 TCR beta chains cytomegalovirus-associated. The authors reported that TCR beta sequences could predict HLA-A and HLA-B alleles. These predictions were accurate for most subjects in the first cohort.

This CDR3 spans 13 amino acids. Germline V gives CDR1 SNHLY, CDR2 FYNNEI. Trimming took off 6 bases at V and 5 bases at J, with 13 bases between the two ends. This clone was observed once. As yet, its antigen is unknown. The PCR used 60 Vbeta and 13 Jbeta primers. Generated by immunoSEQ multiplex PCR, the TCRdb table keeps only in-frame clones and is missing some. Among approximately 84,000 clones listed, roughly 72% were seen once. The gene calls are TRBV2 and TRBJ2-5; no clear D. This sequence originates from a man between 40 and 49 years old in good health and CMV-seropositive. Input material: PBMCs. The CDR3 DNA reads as TGTGCCAGCAGCTTAAAACCTCGGGAGACCCAGTACTTC. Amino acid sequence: CASSLKPRETQYF.